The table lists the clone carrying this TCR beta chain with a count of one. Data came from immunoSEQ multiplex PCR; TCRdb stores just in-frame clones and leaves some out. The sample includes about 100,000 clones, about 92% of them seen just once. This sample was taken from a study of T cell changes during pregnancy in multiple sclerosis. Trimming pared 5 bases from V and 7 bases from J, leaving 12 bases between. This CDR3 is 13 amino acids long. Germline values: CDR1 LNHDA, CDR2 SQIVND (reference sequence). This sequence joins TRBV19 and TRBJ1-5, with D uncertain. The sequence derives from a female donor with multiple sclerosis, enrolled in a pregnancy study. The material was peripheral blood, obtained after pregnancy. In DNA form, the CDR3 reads TGTGCCAGTAGTGTAGTCTTGGAGCAGCCCCAGCATTTT. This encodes CASSVVLEQPQHF.